The next 8 T cell receptor beta chains were all read from a single sample in a study of early T cells in non-severe SARS-CoV-2 infection. MiXCR was run by TCRdb on the 5' RACE reads, yielding one entry per CDR3 protein. The sample contains tens of thousands of distinct CDR3 sequences, about 15% of which appear only once. Material: whole blood. The receptor source for this set is an adult who was a healthcare worker with PCR-confirmed SARS-CoV-2 infection or an uninfected control (not recorded which).

The chain couples TRBV3-1 to TRBJ1-1; no reliable D call. The CDR3 totals 13 residues. CDR1 is LGHDT and CDR2 is YNNKEL in the germline V gene (reference sequence). V lost 4 bases to trimming and J lost 0 bases, with 6 bases between them. The CDR3 region has the DNA TGTGCCAGCAGCCGCAAATTGAACACTGAAGCTTTCTTT. It is translated as CASSRKLNTEAFF.

The chain uses TRBV14 and TRBJ1-5; no clear D gene. The CDR3 has 16 residues. The ends were cut back, 2 bases at V and 5 bases at J, with 16 bases in the middle. Germline lookup yields CDR1 SGHDN and CDR2 FVKESK. CDR3 nucleotide sequence: TGTGCCAGCAGCCAATATTGGCCTGATGGCGATCAGCCCCAGCATTTT. This gives the protein CASSQYWPDGDQPQHF.

This clonotype was picked up a small number of times. The rearrangement links TRBV28 to TRBJ1-3; TRBD1 is a possible D gene (5 bases). Germline CDR1 and CDR2: MDHEN and SYDVKM. This CDR3 has 15 amino acids. V was cut by 7 bases and J by 0 bases, with 13 bases left in between. CDR3 sequence: CASKPQGSSGNTIYF. CDR3 nucleotide sequence: TGTGCCAGCAAACCGCAGGGAAGCTCTGGAAACACCATATATTTT.

The CDR3 coding sequence is TGTGCCAGCAGCCAAGGGGCGTTGTTGGAGGAGTTCTTC. Translated, it gives CASSQGALLEEFF. The gene calls are TRBV3-1 and TRBJ2-1; a possible D gene is TRBD2 (5 bases). The CDR3 contains 13 residues. Per the germline V gene, CDR1 is LGHDT and CDR2 is YNNKEL (reference sequence). V lost 1 base, J lost 14 bases, and 15 bases lay in between.

This chain connects TRBV11-2 to TRBJ1-1, with TRBD1 matching 8 bases. The V gene end was trimmed by 1 base and the J gene end by 4 bases; junction bases not matched to a gene: 8. Per the germline V gene, CDR1 is SGHAT and CDR2 is FQNNGV. The CDR3 spans 16 residues. The CDR3 loop reads CASSLAHWTGSTEAFF. The CDR3 DNA follows: TGTGCCAGCAGCTTAGCCCATTGGACAGGGAGCACTGAAGCTTTCTTT.

J is TRBJ2-5 and V is TRBV5-1; possibly TRBD1 for D (6 bases). The CDR3 covers 15 residues. V gave up 0 bases and J gave up 2 bases, with 11 bases separating them. Germline CDR1 and CDR2: SGHRS and YFSETQ. The CDR3 spells CASSLASGAQETQYF. In DNA form, the CDR3 reads TGCGCCAGCAGCTTGGCGTCAGGGGCACAAGAGACCCAGTACTTC. Drawing the rest from reference TRBV5-1 and TRBJ2-5, the complete variable domain is KAGVTQTPRYLIKTRGQQVTLSCSPISGHRSVSWYQQTPGQGLQFLFEYFSETQRNKGNFPGRFSGRQFSNSRSEMNVSTLELGDSALYLCASSLASGAQETQYFGPGTRLLVL.

The chain couples TRBV12-3 or TRBV12-4 to TRBJ2-7; the D call may be TRBD1 or TRBD2 (6 bases each). Trimming stripped 4 bases from V and 3 bases from J, with 19 bases between. CDR3 length: 16 amino acids. CDR3 sequence: CASSSTGKGGFYEQYF. The DNA of the CDR3 is TGTGCCAGCAGTTCAACGGGGAAGGGGGGCTTCTACGAGCAGTACTTC.

This clonotype was recorded many times. The rearrangement joins TRBV28 to TRBJ2-3, with a possible D match to TRBD2 (6 bases). Looked up from germline, CDR1 is MDHEN and CDR2 is SYDVKM. The CDR3 is 15 residues long. The V gene lost 0 bases and the J gene lost 7 bases, with 14 bases spanning the gap. CDR3 region: CASSLWGGEIYTQYF. The CDR3 DNA follows: TGTGCCAGCAGTTTATGGGGCGGGGAGATATATACGCAGTATTTT.